The clone carrying this TCR beta chain showed up just once. Its antigen is not known. Libraries of TCR beta came from quantitative 5'-RACE with molecular barcodes. Each CDR3 protein gets one entry after TCRdb re-called the 5' RACE reads with MiXCR. The sample contains about 250,000 distinct CDR3 sequences, about 30% of which appear only once. These data belong to a study of CD8 T cells in ankylosing spondylitis. Study results and caveats: Peripheral blood held disease-linked clones only at relatively low frequency, and these were CD8+.

This TCR was recovered from a male donor with ankylosing spondylitis or in good health (not recorded which). Sequencing input: blood, either unsorted or a sorted T cell fraction (not recorded which).

CDR3 protein: CASSLRGPGNTIYF. In DNA, the CDR3 is TGTGCCAGCAGCCTCCGGGGGCCTGGAAACACCATATATTTT. The gene calls are TRBV7-6 and TRBJ1-3; possibly TRBD1 for D (6 bases). Per the germline V gene, CDR1 is SGHVS and CDR2 is FNYEAQ. With 5 bases removed from V and 2 bases from J, the gap between germline ends came to 10 bases. This CDR3 spans 14 amino acids.